Detailed here is one T cell receptor beta chain. The record originates from a study of Graves' ophthalmopathy and Graves' hyperthyroidism. CDR3 length: 15 residues. Trimming pared 4 bases from V and 11 bases from J, leaving 20 bases between. Germline loops: CDR1 KGHDR, CDR2 SFDVKD. Amplified TCR beta CDR3 regions were obtained using RNA transcripts as template. First-round RT-PCR relied on HTBI primers, and a second-round multiplex PCR came next. TCRdb redid the calling of the multiplex PCR reads with MiXCR, one entry per CDR3 protein. In the table there are 200,000 to 300,000 distinct CDR3 sequences, around 50% of which are singletons.

This rearrangement joins TRBV24-1 to TRBJ1-5, with D possibly being TRBD1 (6 bases). The clonotype was recovered from an adult man with Graves' ophthalmopathy. The sample comprised peripheral blood. CDR3 region: CATSEWTVPRVAQHF. DNA of the CDR3: TGTGCCACCAGTGAGTGGACAGTCCCCAGAGTGGCCCAGCATTTT.